Following are 28 T cell receptor beta chains from one sample sequenced in a study of shared clonotypes between healthy human individuals. The protocol was immunoSEQ multiplex PCR, while the TCRdb copy is restricted to in-frame clones and leaves out a portion. The table has millions of clones, just over 90% seen once; the top ten hold 0.39%. The material sequenced was naive CD4+ T cells from PBMCs. The subset was: CD45RA+ positively selected. These receptors came from a man younger than 35 in good health. Some clones in this sample may be carry-over from other donors' samples.

The chain is built from TRBV7-9 and TRBJ1-2, with 8 bases identical to TRBD1. Germline trimming cut 1 base from V and 6 bases from J; bases unmatched to any gene: 7. Germline-derived CDR1 and CDR2 are SEHNR and FQNEAQ (reference sequence). This CDR3 has 15 residues. This CDR3 is CASSLVPQGVDGYTF. CDR3 DNA: TGTGCCAGCAGCTTAGTCCCACAGGGGGTCGATGGCTACACCTTC.

This chain links TRBV10-3 with TRBJ2-7, with D perhaps TRBD1 or TRBD2 (5 bases each). The length of the CDR3 is 14 residues. Trimming left V 7 bases short and J 4 bases short, with 17 bases between. Germline loops: CDR1 ENHRY, CDR2 SYGVKD. DNA of the CDR3: TGTGCCATCACCATTTCGAGGGGTTCTTACGAGCAGTACTTC. This sequence encodes CAITISRGSYEQYF.

The chain combines TRBV5-5 with TRBJ2-5, with a possible D match to TRBD1 (7 bases). The germline V and J ends were trimmed by 3 bases and 3 bases, with 15 bases remaining between them. This CDR3 has 15 residues. Per the germline V gene, CDR1 is SGHKS and CDR2 is YYEKEE (reference sequence). CDR3 protein: CASSSWTGGEETQYF. CDR3 DNA sequence: TGTGCCAGCAGCTCGTGGACAGGCGGGGAAGAGACCCAGTACTTC.

V gene TRBV30 combines with J gene TRBJ2-6; weak D call: TRBD1 (6 bases). This CDR3 has 17 residues. The germline V gene encodes CDR1 GTSNPN and CDR2 SVGIG (reference sequence). V was clipped by 1 base and J by 2 bases, with 15 bases between them. The CDR3 sequence: CAWSATGTGTGANVLTF. The CDR3 nucleotides are TGTGCCTGGAGTGCCACGGGCACAGGGACTGGGGCCAACGTCCTGACTTTC. The variable domain in full, completed from reference TRBV30 and TRBJ2-6, reads SQTIHQWPATLVQPVGSPLSLECTVEGTSNPNLYWYRQAAGRGLQLLFYSVGIGQISSEVPQNLSASRPQDRQFILSSKKLLLSDSGFYLCAWSATGTGTGANVLTFGAGSRLTVL.

V is TRBV20-1 and J is TRBJ2-7; D not certain. The V gene's germline CDR1 is DFQATT and CDR2 SNEGSKA (reference sequence). This CDR3 region has 11 residues. Trimming took off 6 bases at V and 6 bases at J, with 12 bases between the two ends. CDR3 DNA: TGCAGTGCCGTGAGGCTTCGCGAGCAGTACTTC. It encodes CSAVRLREQYF.

Of note for this clone: This CDR3 is also generated by other DNA sequences in the sample. The rearrangement joins TRBV7-3 to TRBJ2-6; D ambiguous. With 3 bases removed from V and 4 bases from J, the gap between germline ends came to 4 bases. The CDR3 is made up of 13 amino acids. Germline V gene lookup returns CDR1 SGHTA and CDR2 FQGTGA. Here the CDR3 reads CASSFTGANVLTF. In DNA, the CDR3 is TGTGCCAGCAGCTTTACCGGGGCCAACGTCCTGACTTTC.

V gene TRBV2 combines with J gene TRBJ2-1; 7 bases map to TRBD2. Trimming cost V 3 bases and J 9 bases; bases outside gene matches: 2. Germline loops: CDR1 SNHLY, CDR2 FYNNEI. There are 12 residues in the CDR3. CDR3 loop: CASSDGGTEQFF. The CDR3 DNA sequence: TGTGCCAGCAGTGACGGGGGGACTGAGCAGTTCTTC.

The chain joins TRBV19 to TRBJ1-5; tentatively, D is TRBD1 (6 bases). Trimming left V 5 bases short and J 6 bases short, with 17 bases between. This CDR3 has 15 amino acids. The germline V gene has CDR1 LNHDA and CDR2 SQIVND (reference sequence). CDR3 nucleotides: TGTGCCAGTAGTCCGGCCGCGGGGGCGGGTCAGCCCCAGCATTTT. Its translation: CASSPAAGAGQPQHF.

The V gene is TRBV5-1, the J gene TRBJ2-2; 7 bases are shared with TRBD2. The J segment lost 0 bases and the V segment lost 4 bases, leaving 6 bases of the junction unmatched. The CDR3 consists of 16 residues. CDR1 and CDR2 from the germline V gene are SGHRS and YFSETQ. As DNA, the CDR3 is TGCGCCAGCAGCCTCCCGCTAGCGGCGAACACCGGGGAGCTGTTTTTT. This sequence encodes CASSLPLAANTGELFF.

There are a few counts of this clone. V gene TRBV6-6 combines with J gene TRBJ1-1; D is uncertain. Germline CDR1 and CDR2: MNHNY and SVGAGI (reference sequence). Trimming took 6 bases from V and 3 from J, leaving 14 bases between them. This CDR3 comprises 14 residues. CDR3 coding DNA: TGTGCCAGCAGACCCCGTGACTCGTACACTGAAGCTTTCTTT. Its protein product is CASRPRDSYTEAFF.

In this sample, this clone turned up once. V is TRBV28 and J is TRBJ1-3; D possibly corresponds to TRBD1 (5 bases). The CDR3 runs 16 residues. In germline, CDR1 is MDHEN, CDR2 SYDVKM. The V gene lost 4 bases and the J gene lost 1 base, with 14 bases spanning the gap. The CDR3 DNA sequence: TGTGCCAGCAGTTCCCCGGGACCGAGATCTGGAAACACCATATATTTT. Protein product: CASSSPGPRSGNTIYF.

This clone was seen a handful of times. In the same sample, other DNA sequences code for this CDR3. This chain uses TRBV28 with TRBJ1-5, with a weak D call TRBD1 (6 bases). The CDR3 is made up of 11 amino acids. Germline loops: CDR1 MDHEN, CDR2 SYDVKM. Deletions cut 6 bases from V and 7 bases from J, with 7 bases between. The CDR3 DNA follows: TGTGCCAGCAGCGGGGGCCAGCCCCAGCATTTT. Its protein is CASSGGQPQHF.

V is TRBV18 and J is TRBJ2-5; D is perhaps TRBD1 (6 bases). V was cut by 7 bases and J by 3 bases, with 15 bases left in between. CDR1 and CDR2 from the germline V gene are KGHSH and LQKENI. CDR3 length: 14 amino acids. The CDR3 DNA is TGTGCCAGCTTCGGCTCAAACAGGGAAGAGACCCAGTACTTC. It translates to CASFGSNREETQYF.

This chain connects TRBV7-2 to TRBJ1-5; no definite D call. The CDR3 contains 18 residues. The V gene lost 0 bases and the J gene lost 0 bases, with 15 bases spanning the gap. In germline, CDR1 is SGHTA, CDR2 FQGNSA. DNA of the CDR3: TGTGCCAGCAGCTTAGCGGTAGGTCAGAGCTATAGCAATCAGCCCCAGCATTTT. This sequence encodes CASSLAVGQSYSNQPQHF.

CDR3 residues: CAWLGAMYNEQFF. The CDR3 DNA sequence: TGTGCCTGGCTGGGGGCGATGTACAATGAGCAGTTCTTC. The chain carries TRBV30 and TRBJ2-1; TRBD1 might be the D (6 bases). The CDR3 has 13 residues. CDR1 GTSNPN and CDR2 SVGIG come from the germline V gene (reference sequence). V was pared by 5 bases and J by 4 bases, with 12 bases between.

The rearrangement links TRBV6-5 to TRBJ2-7; 8 nucleotides align to TRBD1. Germline lookup yields CDR1 MNHEY and CDR2 SVGAGI. The CDR3 has 14 amino acids. Trimming at V came to 5 bases and at J to 3 bases, leaving 6 bases not matched to a gene. This CDR3 is CASSPRQGIYEQYF. The CDR3 DNA sequence: TGTGCCAGCAGTCCCCGACAGGGGATCTACGAGCAGTACTTC.

The rearrangement uses TRBV27 and TRBJ1-6; 8 bases are shared with TRBD1. V lost 3 bases to trimming and J lost 7 bases; unmatched junction nucleotides: 2. The CDR3 runs 14 residues. CDR1 is MNHEY and CDR2 is SMNVEV in the germline V gene (reference sequence). CDR3 sequence (DNA): TGTGCCAGCAGTTTCGGGACAGGAAATTCACCCCTCCACTTT. Its protein product is CASSFGTGNSPLHF.

The V gene is TRBV6-1, the J gene TRBJ1-3; no reliable D call. The CDR3 covers 15 residues. V was cut by 6 bases and J by 4 bases, with 16 bases left in between. Germline V lookup: CDR1 MNHNS, CDR2 SASEGT. The CDR3 region has the DNA TGTGCCAGCAGCAAGGAGGGATTAGGCGGAAACACCATATATTTT. The encoded protein is CASSKEGLGGNTIYF.

The V gene is TRBV18, the J gene TRBJ1-1; D may be TRBD1 (5 bases). The CDR3 extends over 14 amino acids. Germline assignment: CDR1 KGHSH and CDR2 LQKENI. V was pared by 3 bases and J by 5 bases, with 13 bases between. This CDR3 is CASSPVVGGTEAFF. The CDR3 DNA reads TGTGCCAGCTCACCGGTGGTGGGGGGGACTGAAGCTTTCTTT.

The J gene is TRBJ2-5, the V gene TRBV2, with D hard to call. The CDR3 is 14 amino acids. V lost 0 bases, J lost 3 bases, and 8 bases lay in between. Germline loops: CDR1 SNHLY, CDR2 FYNNEI. DNA of the CDR3: TGTGCCAGCAGTGAAGCTAGTGGAGAAGAGACCCAGTACTTC. As protein: CASSEASGEETQYF.

This rearrangement joins TRBV18 to TRBJ2-2, with D maybe TRBD2 (5 bases). Germline values: CDR1 KGHSH, CDR2 LQKENI. The CDR3 has 12 residues. Here the CDR3 DNA reads TGTGCTAGTAAAGGCGGGACCGGGGAGCTGTTTTTT. Its protein product is CASKGGTGELFF.

The J gene is TRBJ2-6, the V gene TRBV21-1; the table calls TRBD2, which could not be checked here. TRBV21-1 constitutes a pseudogene. The CDR3 has 16 residues. Here the CDR3 reads CASSKNAPSGANVLTF. Here the CDR3 DNA reads TGTGCCAGCAGCAAAAATGCGCCCTCTGGGGCCAACGTCCTGACTTTC.

This clone was detected only once. The gene calls are TRBV25-1 and TRBJ1-6; maybe TRBD1 (6 bases). This CDR3 has 15 amino acids. V shed 1 base and J shed 8 bases, with 12 bases lying between them. From germline, CDR1 is MGHDK and CDR2 SYGVNS. Here the CDR3 DNA reads TGTGCCAGCAGTGAATTCTACAGGGCGGATTCACCCCTCCACTTT. Translation gives CASSEFYRADSPLHF.

With regard to this clone: The same CDR3 is also encoded by other DNA sequences in this sample. The DNA of the CDR3 is TGTGCCAGCAGTGAGTCTGGGGGCAACACCGGGGAGCTGTTTTTT. Translating it yields CASSESGGNTGELFF. The chain joins TRBV2 to TRBJ2-2; tentative D call: TRBD1 (6 bases). Germline V gene lookup returns CDR1 SNHLY and CDR2 FYNNEI. CDR3 length equals 15 residues. V gave up 3 bases and J gave up 2 bases, with 10 bases separating them.

The chain uses TRBV28 and TRBJ2-7, with D possibly being TRBD1 (6 bases). Germline-derived CDR1 and CDR2 are MDHEN and SYDVKM. V lost 5 bases and J lost 0, with 14 bases in between. The CDR3 consists of 15 residues. The CDR3 here is CASSPRGRGSYEQYF. The CDR3 DNA follows: TGTGCCAGCAGTCCCAGGGGACGGGGCTCCTACGAGCAGTACTTC.

This clone was detected a few times. The chain carries TRBV19 and TRBJ1-1; D perhaps matches TRBD1 (6 bases). V was shortened by 3 bases and J by 6 bases, with 11 bases between the two germline ends. The germline V gene has CDR1 LNHDA and CDR2 SQIVND (reference sequence). The CDR3 runs 13 residues. The CDR3 bases are TGTGCCAGTAGTATGAGGGGGGCGTCTGAAGCTTTCTTT. This gives the protein CASSMRGASEAFF.

This sequence joins TRBV5-1 and TRBJ2-3; TRBD2 might be the D (6 bases). CDR3 length: 14 amino acids. Germline lookup yields CDR1 SGHRS and CDR2 YFSETQ. Trimming pared 5 bases from V and 5 bases from J, leaving 15 bases between. For the CDR3, the DNA is TGCGCCAGCAGTTCGCGGGAAGGAGTAGATACGCAGTATTTT. It translates to CASSSREGVDTQYF. Full variable domain (rest looked up from reference TRBV5-1 and TRBJ2-3): KAGVTQTPRYLIKTRGQQVTLSCSPISGHRSVSWYQQTPGQGLQFLFEYFSETQRNKGNFPGRFSGRQFSNSRSEMNVSTLELGDSALYLCASSSREGVDTQYFGPGTRLTVL.

To note about this clone: Other DNA sequences in this sample translate to the same CDR3. The chain uses TRBV4-1 and TRBJ1-1; 10 bases fit TRBD1. The J segment lost 5 bases and the V segment lost 3 bases, leaving 0 bases of the junction unmatched. Germline values: CDR1 MGHRA, CDR2 YSYEKL. This CDR3 has 13 residues. In DNA form, the CDR3 reads TGCGCCAGCAGCCAGGACAGGGGGACTGAAGCTTTCTTT. It encodes CASSQDRGTEAFF.